The rows below give T cell receptor beta chains drawn from one sample of a study of T cells after yellow fever vaccination. TCRdb re-called the 5' RACE reads with MiXCR, one entry per CDR3 protein. The table lists 150,000 to 200,000 distinct CDR3 sequences, about a tenth of them singletons. The sequenced sample was CD8+ T cells sorted from PBMCs, obtained 45 days after the yellow fever booster vaccination. These receptors were obtained from a young man who received the YFV17D yellow fever vaccine. The CDR3 runs from the conserved cysteine through the conserved F or W. D genes are given only for firm matches. The listing skips clone size in some rows; elsewhere it reads once, few, many or a size class.

few,NA,TRBV5-1,TRBJ2-3,CASSLYRAVGTDTQYF,TGCGCCAGCAGCTTGTACCGGGCGGTCGGCACAGATACGCAGTATTTT
few,NA,TRBV20-1,TRBJ1-2,CSARMLRDQYGYTF,TGCAGTGCTAGAATGCTAAGGGACCAATATGGCTACACCTTC
few,NA,TRBV7-9,TRBJ1-1,CASSFLGANTEAFF,TGTGCCAGCAGCTTTTTAGGGGCAAACACTGAAGCTTTCTTT
many,TRBD1,TRBV12-3/TRBV12-4,TRBJ2-7,CASSTGTGAYEQYF,TGTGCCAGCAGTACCGGGACAGGGGCCTACGAGCAGTACTTC
NA,TRBD2,TRBV29-1,TRBJ2-7,CSVEDPLAKGLVTEQYF,TGCAGCGTTGAAGATCCCTTGGCGAAGGGACTAGTAACCGAGCAGTACTTC
NA,NA,TRBV28,TRBJ2-1,CASSGWVPPHDYNEQFF,TGTGCCAGCAGTGGGTGGGTACCGCCTCACGACTACAATGAGCAGTTCTTC
NA,TRBD1,TRBV6-6,TRBJ2-3,CASLTTGSGTDTQYF,TGTGCCAGTCTTACGACAGGGTCGGGCACAGATACGCAGTATTTT
NA,NA,TRBV4-1,TRBJ1-5,CASSLQINQPQHF,TGCGCCAGCAGCCTCCAAATTAATCAGCCCCAGCATTTT
NA,NA,TRBV27,TRBJ1-5,CASSSGEGDQPQHF,TGTGCCAGCAGTTCAGGGGAAGGCGATCAGCCCCAGCATTTT
few,NA,TRBV6-1,TRBJ2-2,CASSESLGGELFF,TGTGCCAGCAGTGAATCCCTCGGCGGGGAGCTGTTTTTT
many,TRBD1,TRBV7-9,TRBJ2-3,CASSSAGGLTDTQYF,TGTGCCAGCAGCTCCGCAGGGGGCCTCACAGATACGCAGTATTTT
few,NA,TRBV6-5,TRBJ2-2,CASSPEGNGELFF,TGTGCCAGCAGCCCGGAGGGAAACGGGGAGCTGTTTTTT
NA,TRBD1,TRBV12-3/TRBV12-4,TRBJ2-3,CASNLGTGTYPDTQYF,TGTGCCAGCAATCTCGGGACAGGGACCTATCCAGATACGCAGTATTTT
many,NA,TRBV29-1,TRBJ2-3,CSVERQNTQYF,TGCAGCGTTGAGCGTCAGAATACGCAGTATTTT
few,NA,TRBV5-1,TRBJ2-1,CASSLALGGEQFF,TGCGCCAGCAGCTTGGCCCTAGGTGGTGAGCAGTTCTTC
many,TRBD1,TRBV4-1,TRBJ2-7,CASSQDRDRVYEQYF,TGCGCCAGCAGCCAAGATAGGGACAGGGTCTACGAGCAGTACTTC
NA,NA,TRBV6-2/TRBV6-3,TRBJ1-5,CASSYGRQPNQPQHF,TGTGCCAGCAGTTACGGGAGACAGCCTAATCAGCCCCAGCATTTT
NA,NA,TRBV6-2/TRBV6-3,TRBJ2-7,CASSYSTVAFYEQYF,TGTGCAAGCAGTTACTCGACAGTGGCGTTTTACGAGCAGTACTTC
NA,TRBD1,TRBV11-1,TRBJ2-3,CASSSGTVRTIGTDTQYF,TGTGCCAGCAGCTCTGGGACAGTCAGAACTATCGGCACAGATACGCAGTATTTT
few,NA,TRBV5-4,TRBJ2-1,CASSASMGINEQFF,TGTGCCAGCAGCGCCAGTATGGGGATCAATGAGCAGTTCTTC
NA,TRBD2,TRBV19,TRBJ2-1,CASSPSGGAGQFF,TGTGCCAGTAGTCCTAGCGGGGGAGCTGGGCAGTTCTTC
NA,NA,TRBV25-1,TRBJ1-2,CASSELSAGYTF,TGTGCCAGCAGTGAATTAAGCGCCGGCTACACCTTC
NA,NA,TRBV29-1,TRBJ2-5,CSVVDHRRTEWETQYF,TGCAGCGTTGTAGACCACCGGAGGACAGAATGGGAGACCCAGTACTTC
few,NA,TRBV27,TRBJ2-7,CASSFAGPPYEQYF,TGTGCCAGCAGTTTCGCGGGCCCCCCCTACGAGCAGTACTTC
few,NA,TRBV24-1,TRBJ1-5,CATSDLRGQPQHF,TGTGCCACCAGTGATTTGCGGGGTCAGCCCCAGCATTTT
NA,NA,TRBV10-3,TRBJ1-1,CAIGEGRVKATEAFF,TGTGCCATCGGTGAAGGAAGGGTGAAGGCCACTGAAGCTTTCTTT
few,NA,TRBV12-3/TRBV12-4,TRBJ1-1,CASSLSVVTEAFF,TGTGCCAGCAGTTTAAGTGTGGTCACTGAAGCTTTCTTT
few,NA,TRBV19,TRBJ2-4,CASSIPGWENIQYF,TGTGCCAGTAGTATACCGGGATGGGAAAACATTCAGTACTTC
many,NA,TRBV7-2,TRBJ2-3,CASSRSGTLDTQYF,TGTGCCAGCAGCCGCAGCGGTACCTTGGATACGCAGTATTTT
NA,NA,TRBV7-9,TRBJ2-1,CASSFSGSSYNEQFF,TGTGCCAGCAGCTTTAGCGGTAGCTCCTACAATGAGCAGTTCTTC
few,NA,TRBV7-6,TRBJ1-1,CASSLEMNTEAFF,TGTGCCAGCAGCCTAGAGATGAACACTGAAGCTTTCTTT